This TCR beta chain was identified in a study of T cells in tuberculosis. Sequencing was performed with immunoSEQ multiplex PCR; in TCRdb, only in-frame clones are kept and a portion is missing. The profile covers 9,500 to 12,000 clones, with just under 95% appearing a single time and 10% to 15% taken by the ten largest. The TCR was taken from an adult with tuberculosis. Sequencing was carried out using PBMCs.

In DNA, the CDR3 is TGTGCCAGCAGCTTAAGGGACGGTGGGACAGGGATTTACAATGAGCAGTTCTTC. Translating gives CASSLRDGGTGIYNEQFF. The J gene is TRBJ2-1, the V gene TRBV7-3; 9 bases map to TRBD1. Germline V lookup: CDR1 SGHTA, CDR2 FQGTGA. This CDR3 has 18 residues. The junction had 11 bases not matched to a gene; V was cut back by 1 base and J by 4 bases.